The present T cell receptor beta chain was sequenced within a study of beta chain features in type 1 diabetes (dated by TCRdb to between 2017 and 2018). Looking at the study overall: No differences in mean age, gender distribution, total cell number or subset yield were found between patients and healthy donors. A total of roughly 98,000,000 sorted cells were examined across all samples, and a strong correlation was observed between cell number per subset and RNA yield. The study compared TCRB repertoires of sorted circulating CD4+ T cell subsets between recently diagnosed type 1 diabetes patients and matched healthy donors. Regulatory and stem cell-like memory subsets were isolated from only 8 patients and about eight healthy donors, whereas naive and central memory subsets came from all 28 donors. Overall study outcomes, separate from this receptor: HLA sub-analyses involved small numbers of individuals, so any influence of HLA type on TCRB rearrangement remained unresolved. Because cDNA rather than genomic DNA was sequenced, highly expressing activated cells could have been over-represented, although no difference in activation and CD3 levels was found between groups. Shorter templates might be favored by PCR, yet because patient and control samples were amplified and corrected together, any such skew would affect both groups equally. At VDJ recombination sites, type 1 diabetes patients had fewer insertions and more deleted nucleotides, which implies abnormalities in thymic rearrangement. The naive, central memory and regulatory TCRB repertoires appeared to resemble one another more closely among patients than among healthy donors. A moderate but significant shortening of TCRB CDR3 length was observed in type 1 diabetes patients in all four CD4+ subsets.

Each donor gave one peripheral blood draw, averaging approximately 120 mL, which was collected into heparinised tubes. A BD FACSAria II was used to sort naive, central memory, regulatory and stem cell-like memory CD4+ T cells with a panel that included CD45RO, CCR7, CD25, CD127, CD95 and CD27. A purity above 98% was achieved for all sorted populations. PBMCs were isolated right away by Lymphoprep density gradient centrifugation and were stained directly, without culture. Samples were stained and sorted in pairs, with one healthy donor and one patient per experiment, so that batch effects were minimized. Comments on this clone: Its antigen target is currently unknown. Nothing much larger sits one base from this clone, and base qualities are not available.

The CDR3, cysteine through phenylalanine, is 13 amino acids long. Of the read, only the CDR3 DNA is kept; its 39 bases are in frame from base 1. As encoded in the germline V gene, CDR1 is SGHTA while CDR2 is FQGNSA. Deletion took 2 bases off V and 6 bases off J, with a span of 7 bases between the germline ends. All of the isolated RNA was reverse transcribed with the High Capacity cDNA Reverse Transcription Kit, so expressed TCRB transcripts were sequenced. Deep immunoSEQ sequencing was performed on naive, central memory and regulatory T cell samples, with an average of roughly 3.5 million total reads per sample. After sorted cells were lysed in RLT buffer, RNA was extracted with DNase-treated RNeasy Micro or Mini kits, with the choice depending on cell number. To prevent cross-contamination, each cell subset was processed individually, whereas patient and healthy donor samples were processed jointly. Using the immunoSEQ multiplex PCR, TCRB sequences were amplified from cDNA into 87-bp fragments spanning the CDR3 region. Sequencing of the amplicons was performed on the Illumina HiSeq platform. The authors processed their data as follows. Synthetic template baselines were used to correct PCR bias computationally, reads within Hamming distance 2 were collapsed together, and singletons that could not be merged were discarded. Reads were aligned against IMGT to assign V, D and J genes, CDR3 length and insertions or deletions at six rearrangement sites. Within each subset, clonotype counts were normalized to sorted cell number, and only after that were true diversity and Gini coefficients computed with the tcR R package. The overlap coefficient, calculated on TCRB nucleotide sequences, was used to quantify repertoire sharing. Out-of-frame TCRB sequences from naive cells were analyzed to stand in for the pre-selection repertoire. The source is immuneACCESS, and TCRdb retained only in-frame sequences with V and J called. Part of the clones is not carried over; for the studies checked, unresolved V genes explain less than half of this, and the remainder is unexplained. The V and J calls and clone size are taken from that table; D and trimming were inferred from the DNA. The sample data list roughly 450,000 clones, and about 10% of these were observed just once. The top ten clones comprise 0.045% to 0.06% of the sample.

The sequence links TRBV7-2 to TRBJ2-2; too little of a D gene remains to name it. Input material: naive CD4+ T cells from blood. The cell subset or site label on this specimen signifies: true naive CD4+ T cells. This TCR was recovered from a woman aged 18 to 35 in good health. The CDR3 reads CASSLIQAGELFF. The DNA sequence reads TGTGCCAGCAGCTTAATCCAGGCCGGGGAGCTGTTTTTT.